The following is a TCR beta chain sequence with its context. Amplification from RNA transcripts yielded the TCR beta CDR3 regions. The workflow started with a first-round RT-PCR run with HTBI primers and then moved on to a second-round multiplex PCR. MiXCR was run by TCRdb on the multiplex PCR reads, yielding one entry per CDR3 protein. Among 360,000 or so distinct CDR3 sequences listed, around 17% were seen once. The source of the sample is a study of Graves' ophthalmopathy and Graves' hyperthyroidism. In the study overall: Peripheral blood (taken before any treatment) was collected at initial diagnosis.

Source material: peripheral blood. The TCR originated in a woman in her late teens or twenties with Graves' ophthalmopathy.

CDR3 bases: TGTGCCAGCAGTTTAGCGCTATTACCCCTCCACTTT. Its translation: CASSLALLPLHF. The V gene is TRBV12-3 or TRBV12-4, the J gene TRBJ1-6, with D hard to call. The CDR3 runs to 12 residues. V lost 0 bases and J lost 12, with 6 bases in between.